The T cell receptor beta chain described here comes from a study of control samples from healthy donors and cancer patients (dated by TCRdb to 2018 to 2020). Of note for this clone: The specificity of this receptor is unknown. Base qualities are not at hand, and no much larger clone is one base apart.

The library was obtained by the immunoSEQ multiplex PCR assay. In its TCRdb copy, this immuneACCESS table keeps in-frame sequences only and misses some clones. Where compared with another copy, unresolved V genes explain less than half of these, and the others have no known cause. This sample lists about 130,000 clones; 93% were detected once. Of the sample, 1.7% falls within the top ten clones. Cut back by 7 bases and 3 bases, the V and J ends lie 9 bases apart. The CDR3 measures 13 amino acids from cysteine to phenylalanine. Only the CDR3 DNA stays, 39 bases, in frame from base 1. Material: PBMCs. The rearrangement joined TRBV12-3 or TRBV12-4 to TRBJ2-2, with no confident D gene call. The sequence was collected from a man aged 45-60 years with head and neck cancer. The CDR3 region has the sequence CASTLMYTGELFF. The bases read TGTGCCAGCACCCTAATGTACACCGGGGAGCTGTTTTTT.